The clone carrying this T cell receptor beta chain was observed many times. Its antigen is undetermined. The data belong to a study of metastatic and nonmetastatic thyroid tumors. Background on the study: Repertoire comparison spanned blood and tumor or nodule tissue of malignant and benign thyroid patients. Findings of the study overall: The reported finding was significantly higher TCR beta diversity in malignant thyroid tumors relative to benign nodules, in blood and tumor.

Thyroid surgery took place with no prior treatment in any patient. Per the study methods: A distant-metastasis classifier for papillary thyroid cancer was built using CDR3 differences across clinicopathological groups. TCRdb re-called the PCR reads via MiXCR. These V and J calls rely on TCRdb rather than the paper's analysis. The sample has around 53,000 clones; under 20% are singletons. The CDR3 is made up of 16 amino acids. Trimming cost V 0 bases and J 8 bases, with 19 bases left between them. Germline-derived CDR1 and CDR2 are LGHDT and YNNKEL (reference sequence). This TCR came from a female donor with papillary thyroid cancer or a benign thyroid nodule (not recorded which). Some clones in this sample may be carry-over from other donors' samples. Sequencing was carried out using blood. The gene calls are TRBV3-1 and TRBJ1-2, with a weak D call TRBD1 (6 bases). The CDR3 protein is CASSQESGTIARGYTF. The CDR3 nucleotides read TGTGCCAGCAGCCAAGAGTCCGGGACAATCGCCCGGGGCTACACCTTC. The whole variable domain, remainder taken from reference TRBV3-1 and TRBJ1-2, is DTAVSQTPKYLVTQMGNDKSIKCEQNLGHDTMYWYKQDSKKFLKIMFSYNNKELIINETVPNRFSPKSPDKAHLNLHINSLELGDSAVYFCASSQESGTIARGYTFGSGTRLTVV.